Given below is one T cell receptor beta chain in context. Antigen specificity is unknown. Per the germline V gene, CDR1 is SQVTM and CDR2 is ANQGSEA. The CDR3 contains 15 residues. Trimming took 0 bases from V and 4 from J; bases not matched to a gene: 8. These data are taken from a study of identical twins. Notes on the study in general: Out-of-frame alpha sequences shared by twins showed excess low generation probability.

cDNA carried unique molecular identifiers, and a universal primer site was added by template switching. TCRdb used MiXCR to reprocess the 5' RACE reads, holding one entry per CDR3 protein. Found here are 430,000 or so distinct CDR3 sequences, 20% to 25% of them singletons; the top ten hold about 3%. Healthy Caucasians supplied all donations. These data were also filed under a second study, of T cells expressing NK-cell markers. That source notes: In a group of 5 or 6 donors, dominant NKG2C+ clonotypes represented about 1.0-7.0% of CD8+ T cells.

The receptor's source is a woman between 18 and 29 years old in good health. The sequenced sample was CD4+ T cells sorted from blood. The gene calls are TRBV29-1 and TRBJ2-5, with 7 bases fitting TRBD1. CDR3 coding DNA: TGCAGCGTTGAAGATCTACAGGGGCCGAGAGAGACCCAGTACTTC. Translated: CSVEDLQGPRETQYF.